This T cell receptor (beta chain) derives from a study of cytomegalovirus exposure and HLA in healthy donors. Overall study: Ancestry clustering placed about four fifths of several hundred genotyped donors in the Caucasian-associated cluster. Study conclusions and caveats: For most TCR beta V segments, an earlier analysis put the productive rate at about 87% or about 30% of the time. Follow-up analysis seemed to connect common viral pathogens with several of the most significant clusters identified.

The germline CDR1 and CDR2 sequences are SNHLY and FYNNEI. The CDR3 is 14 residues long. Trimming at V came to 6 bases and at J to 4 bases, leaving 1 base not matched to a gene. In the case of this clone: Its cognate antigen is unknown.

Use of 60 Vbeta and 13 Jbeta primers characterized the PCR. In the study's own analysis: A later analysis tallied 80 million or so unique TCR beta chains, about 12 million of them shared. Method: immunoSEQ multiplex PCR; TCRdb's copy keeps in-frame clones and lacks some. V, J and clone size are those of that table, while D and trimming were read from the DNA. The table has about 140,000 clones, 80% seen once. The chain has TRBV2 and TRBJ2-2; 11 positions match TRBD1. Sequenced material: PBMCs. The TCR originated in a man aged 25-45 years in good health and CMV-seronegative. Here the CDR3 reads CASRGTGGTGELFF. DNA for the CDR3: TGTGCCAGCAGAGGGACAGGGGGCACCGGGGAGCTGTTTTTT.